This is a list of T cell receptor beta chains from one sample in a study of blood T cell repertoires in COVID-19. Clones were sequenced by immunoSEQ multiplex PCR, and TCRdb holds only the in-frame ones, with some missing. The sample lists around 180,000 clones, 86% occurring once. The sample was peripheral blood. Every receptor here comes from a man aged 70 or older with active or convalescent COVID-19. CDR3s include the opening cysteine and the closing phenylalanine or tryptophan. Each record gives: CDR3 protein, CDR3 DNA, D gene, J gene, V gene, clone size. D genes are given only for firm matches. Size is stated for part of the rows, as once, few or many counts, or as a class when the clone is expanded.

cdr3_aa: CASSTSRVMNTEAFF; cdr3_nt: TGTGCCAGTAGTACATCTAGAGTTATGAACACTGAAGCTTTCTTT; d_call: -; j_call: TRBJ1-1; v_call: TRBV19; clone_size: -
cdr3_aa: CASSQVRGQADTQYF; cdr3_nt: TGTGCCAGCAGCCAAGTCAGGGGGCAAGCAGATACGCAGTATTTT; d_call: TRBD1; j_call: TRBJ2-3; v_call: TRBV14; clone_size: -
cdr3_aa: CASSPSRTGSYEQYF; cdr3_nt: TGTGCCAGCTCACCAAGCCGGACGGGATCCTACGAGCAGTACTTC; d_call: -; j_call: TRBJ2-7; v_call: TRBV18; clone_size: -
cdr3_aa: CASSLVAILGTDTQYF; cdr3_nt: TGTGCCAGCAGCTTAGTTGCTATCCTCGGCACAGATACGCAGTATTTT; d_call: -; j_call: TRBJ2-3; v_call: TRBV7-2; clone_size: -
cdr3_aa: CASSSRTSLDTQYF; cdr3_nt: TGTGCCAGCAGCTCCCGGACTAGCTTGGATACGCAGTATTTT; d_call: TRBD2; j_call: TRBJ2-3; v_call: TRBV7-2; clone_size: once
cdr3_aa: CASSEQGPSYNEQFF; cdr3_nt: TGTGCCAGCAGTGAACAGGGGCCCTCCTACAATGAGCAGTTCTTC; d_call: TRBD1; j_call: TRBJ2-1; v_call: TRBV6-4; clone_size: -
cdr3_aa: CASSDRRGPGTEAFF; cdr3_nt: TGTGCCAGCAGTGACCGCAGGGGGCCCGGCACTGAAGCTTTCTTT; d_call: TRBD1; j_call: TRBJ1-1; v_call: TRBV25-1; clone_size: -
cdr3_aa: CASSPGRGGPNQPQHF; cdr3_nt: TGTGCCAGCAGCCCCGGGAGGGGGGGACCTAATCAGCCCCAGCATTTT; d_call: -; j_call: TRBJ1-5; v_call: TRBV11-2; clone_size: -
cdr3_aa: CASSLARQENTGELFF; cdr3_nt: TGCGCCAGCAGCTTGGCCAGGCAGGAGAACACCGGGGAGCTGTTTTTT; d_call: -; j_call: TRBJ2-2; v_call: TRBV5-1; clone_size: -
cdr3_aa: CASSPGQLGTEAFF; cdr3_nt: TGTGCCAGCAGCCCAGGACAGTTAGGGACTGAAGCTTTCTTT; d_call: -; j_call: TRBJ1-1; v_call: TRBV6-6; clone_size: -
cdr3_aa: CASSLSGGHGNTIYF; cdr3_nt: TGCGCCAGCAGCTTGTCCGGGGGGCATGGAAACACCATATATTTT; d_call: -; j_call: TRBJ1-3; v_call: TRBV5-1; clone_size: once
cdr3_aa: CASSLRTSGRVYEQYF; cdr3_nt: TGTGCCAGCAGCCTACGGACTAGCGGGAGGGTGTACGAGCAGTACTTC; d_call: TRBD2; j_call: TRBJ2-7; v_call: TRBV7-2; clone_size: -
cdr3_aa: CSADHRGGTEAFF; cdr3_nt: TGCAGCGCGGACCACAGGGGAGGCACTGAAGCTTTCTTT; d_call: TRBD1; j_call: TRBJ1-1; v_call: TRBV29-1; clone_size: -
cdr3_aa: CSVSTASYEQYF; cdr3_nt: TGCAGCGTTTCGACAGCCTCCTACGAGCAGTACTTC; d_call: -; j_call: TRBJ2-7; v_call: TRBV29-1; clone_size: -
cdr3_aa: CASSSDGWNTEAFF; cdr3_nt: TGCGCCAGCAGCTCAGATGGCTGGAACACTGAAGCTTTCTTT; d_call: -; j_call: TRBJ1-1; v_call: TRBV5-1; clone_size: once
cdr3_aa: CASSSQGQSGYTF; cdr3_nt: TGTGCCAGCAGCTCACAGGGACAGTCTGGCTACACCTTC; d_call: TRBD1; j_call: TRBJ1-2; v_call: TRBV7-2; clone_size: once
cdr3_aa: CASSLTEQYGYTF; cdr3_nt: TGTGCCAGCAGTTTGACAGAACAATATGGCTACACCTTC; d_call: -; j_call: TRBJ1-2; v_call: TRBV12-3/TRBV12-4; clone_size: -
cdr3_aa: CASSSTGQNFNSPLHF; cdr3_nt: TGCGCCAGCAGCTCCACCGGACAGAACTTTAATTCACCCCTCCACTTT; d_call: -; j_call: TRBJ1-6; v_call: TRBV5-1; clone_size: -
cdr3_aa: CASLSRGNQPQHF; cdr3_nt: TGTGCCAGCTTATCTAGGGGGAATCAGCCCCAGCATTTT; d_call: -; j_call: TRBJ1-5; v_call: TRBV6-5; clone_size: -